The sequence of this T cell receptor beta chain was determined in a study of blood T cell repertoires in COVID-19. On the study more broadly: T cells, B-cell-depleted T cells, or PBMCs supplied cDNA or gDNA.

Clones were read by immunoSEQ multiplex PCR, and TCRdb kept only the in-frame ones, dropping some. Of some 250,000 clones detected, over 75% appear once; the ten largest clones hold approximately 2%. Participants, roughly 18 to 90 years old, spanned approximately 26 US areas. Cohorts were based on clinical histories the participants reported. Recovered participants had two consecutive negative NP/OP PCR tests, healthcare professional clearance, or symptom resolution. Germline V CDR1 and CDR2: SEHNR, FQNEAQ (reference sequence). The CDR3 is made up of 15 amino acids. Trimming at V came to 1 base and at J to 4 bases, leaving 3 bases not matched to a gene.

V and J are TRBV7-9 and TRBJ2-3; 9 nucleotides agree with TRBD1. The sequence came from a woman aged 50 to 65 who had recovered from COVID-19. The sample comprised PBMCs or T cells enriched from blood (not recorded which). The CDR3: CASSLGDRESDTQYF. CDR3 bases: TGTGCCAGCAGCTTAGGGGACAGGGAATCAGATACGCAGTATTTT. The variable domain in full, completed from reference TRBV7-9 and TRBJ2-3, reads DTGVSQNPRHKITKRGQNVTFRCDPISEHNRLYWYRQTLGQGPEFLTYFQNEAQLEKSRLLSDRFSAERPKGSFSTLEIQRTEQGDSAMYLCASSLGDRESDTQYFGPGTRLTVL.